The clone carrying this TCR beta chain has a count of ten or more. The sample is drawn from a study of early T cells in non-severe SARS-CoV-2 infection. TCRdb recomputed calls from the 5' RACE reads with MiXCR, one row per CDR3 protein. The sample shows about 55,000 distinct CDR3 sequences, roughly an eighth of them seen only once. Germline CDR1 and CDR2: SGHTA and FQGNSA. Trimming left V 5 bases short and J 5 bases short, with 19 bases between. The CDR3 covers 16 residues. The TCR comes from an adult who was a healthcare worker with PCR-confirmed SARS-CoV-2 infection or an uninfected control (not recorded which). This chain connects TRBV7-2 to TRBJ2-1; no firm D call. The sample was whole blood. Here the CDR3 DNA reads TGTGCCAGCAGCGTCGGATTTGGCGTTAGCAACAATGAGCAGTTCTTC. The encoded protein is CASSVGFGVSNNEQFF.